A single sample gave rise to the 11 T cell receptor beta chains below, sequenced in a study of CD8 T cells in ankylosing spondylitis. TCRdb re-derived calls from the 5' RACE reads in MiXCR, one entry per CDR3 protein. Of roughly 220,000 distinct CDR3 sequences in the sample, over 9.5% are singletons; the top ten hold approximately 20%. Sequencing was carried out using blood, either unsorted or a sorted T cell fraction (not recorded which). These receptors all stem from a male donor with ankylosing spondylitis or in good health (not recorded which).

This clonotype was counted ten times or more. The DNA for the CDR3 is TGTGCCAGCAGCCAAGATGGGCGGGGGGGCCTCCATGAGCAGTTCTTC. Its translation is CASSQDGRGGLHEQFF. The rearrangement uses TRBV4-2 and TRBJ2-1; 9 bases align to TRBD2. Germline V gene sequence: CDR1 LGHNA, CDR2 YNFKEQ. The CDR3 is made up of 16 amino acids. V lost 0 bases, J lost 8 bases, and 8 bases stayed unmatched.

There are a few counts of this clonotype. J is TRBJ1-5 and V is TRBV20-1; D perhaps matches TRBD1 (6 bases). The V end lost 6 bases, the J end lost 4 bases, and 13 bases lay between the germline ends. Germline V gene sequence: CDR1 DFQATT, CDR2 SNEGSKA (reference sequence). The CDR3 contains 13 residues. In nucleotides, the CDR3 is TGCAGTGCCCTTGGGGGCAAAAATCAGCCCCAGCATTTT. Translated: CSALGGKNQPQHF.

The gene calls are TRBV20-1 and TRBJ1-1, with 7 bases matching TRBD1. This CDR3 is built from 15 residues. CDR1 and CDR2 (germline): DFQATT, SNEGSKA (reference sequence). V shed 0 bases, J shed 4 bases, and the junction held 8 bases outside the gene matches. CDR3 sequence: CSARDMPGGSTEAFF. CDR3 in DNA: TGCAGTGCTAGAGATATGCCAGGGGGATCCACTGAAGCTTTCTTT.

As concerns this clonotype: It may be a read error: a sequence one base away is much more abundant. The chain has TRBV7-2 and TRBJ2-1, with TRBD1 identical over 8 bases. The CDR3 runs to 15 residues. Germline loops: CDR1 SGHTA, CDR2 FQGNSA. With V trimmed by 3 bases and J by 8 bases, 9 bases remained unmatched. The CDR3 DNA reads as TGTGCCAGCAGCTTGGACAGGGCGGTGTACTATGAGCAGTTCTTC. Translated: CASSLDRAVYYEQFF.

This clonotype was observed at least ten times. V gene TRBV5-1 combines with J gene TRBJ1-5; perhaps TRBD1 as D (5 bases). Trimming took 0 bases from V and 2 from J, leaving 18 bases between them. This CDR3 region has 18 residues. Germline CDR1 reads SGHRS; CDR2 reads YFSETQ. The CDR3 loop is CASSLGDPLLYGNQPQHF. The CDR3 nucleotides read TGCGCCAGCAGCTTGGGGGACCCCCTGCTATATGGCAATCAGCCCCAGCATTTT. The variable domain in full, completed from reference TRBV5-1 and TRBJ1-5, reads KAGVTQTPRYLIKTRGQQVTLSCSPISGHRSVSWYQQTPGQGLQFLFEYFSETQRNKGNFPGRFSGRQFSNSRSEMNVSTLELGDSALYLCASSLGDPLLYGNQPQHFGDGTRLSIL.

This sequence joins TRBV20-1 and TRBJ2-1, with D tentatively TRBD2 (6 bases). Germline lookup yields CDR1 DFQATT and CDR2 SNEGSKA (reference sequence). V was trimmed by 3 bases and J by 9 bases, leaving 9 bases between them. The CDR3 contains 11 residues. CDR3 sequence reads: CSASSGVEQFF. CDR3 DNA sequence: TGCAGTGCTAGTTCGGGGGTTGAGCAGTTCTTC.

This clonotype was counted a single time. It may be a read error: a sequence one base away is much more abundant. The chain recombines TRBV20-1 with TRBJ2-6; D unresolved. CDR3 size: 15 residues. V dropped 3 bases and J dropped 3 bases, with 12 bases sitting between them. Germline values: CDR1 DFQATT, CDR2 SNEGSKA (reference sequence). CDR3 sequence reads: CSASGVRVGANVLTF. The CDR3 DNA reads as TGCAGTGCTAGTGGGGTCCGGGTTGGGGCCAACGTCCTGACTTTC.

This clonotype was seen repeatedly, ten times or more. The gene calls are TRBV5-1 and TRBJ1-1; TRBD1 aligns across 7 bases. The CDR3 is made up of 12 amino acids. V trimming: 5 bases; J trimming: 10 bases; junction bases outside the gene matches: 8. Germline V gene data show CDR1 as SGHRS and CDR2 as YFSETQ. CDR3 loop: CASSPTGVGAFF. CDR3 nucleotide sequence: TGCGCCAGCAGTCCAACAGGGGTAGGAGCTTTCTTT.

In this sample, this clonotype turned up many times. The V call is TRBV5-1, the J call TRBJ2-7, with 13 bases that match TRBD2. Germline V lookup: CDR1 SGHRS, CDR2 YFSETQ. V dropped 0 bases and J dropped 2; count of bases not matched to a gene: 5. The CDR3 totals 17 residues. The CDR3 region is CASSLGPGTSGTYEQYF. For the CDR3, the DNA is TGCGCCAGCAGCTTGGGGCCCGGGACTAGCGGGACCTACGAGCAGTACTTC.

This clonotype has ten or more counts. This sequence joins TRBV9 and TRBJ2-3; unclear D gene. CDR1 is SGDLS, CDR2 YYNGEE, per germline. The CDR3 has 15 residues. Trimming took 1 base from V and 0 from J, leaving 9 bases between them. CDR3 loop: CASSVMVSSTDTQYF. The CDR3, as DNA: TGTGCCAGCAGCGTAATGGTCAGTAGCACAGATACGCAGTATTTT. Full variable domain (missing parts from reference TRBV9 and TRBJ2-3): DSGVTQTPKHLITATGQRVTLRCSPRSGDLSVYWYQQSLDQGLQFLIQYYNGEERAKGNILERFSAQQFPDLHSELNLSSLELGDSALYFCASSVMVSSTDTQYFGPGTRLTVL.

The CDR3 reads CASSWGAQNYEQYF. The CDR3 coding sequence is TGTGCCAGCTCATGGGGGGCACAGAACTACGAGCAGTACTTC. The chain links TRBV27 to TRBJ2-7; TRBD1 or TRBD2 may be the D gene (6 bases each). The V gene lost 8 bases and the J gene lost 3 bases, with 17 bases spanning the gap. The CDR3 length is 14 residues. Germline assignment: CDR1 MNHEY and CDR2 SMNVEV (reference sequence).